The 2 T cell receptor beta chains below all came from one sample that was sequenced in a study of T cells in tumors after PD-1 blockade. Sequencing used immunoSEQ multiplex PCR; TCRdb keeps in-frame clones, though not all of them. Among about 48,000 clones listed, 81% were seen once. The source material was PBMCs, sampled before anti-PD-1 treatment. These receptors came from a human donor with basal cell carcinoma.

This clone was detected once. The J gene is TRBJ1-2, the V gene TRBV7-2, with D possibly being TRBD1 (5 bases). The CDR3 length is 15 residues. Germline CDR1 is SGHTA and CDR2 is FQGNSA. The ends were cut back, 5 bases at V and 7 bases at J, with 20 bases in the middle. CDR3 in amino acids: CASSLPGRGSGGYTF. The CDR3 nucleotides are TGTGCCAGCAGCCTACCCGGACGGGGGAGTGGTGGCTACACCTTC.

The genes are TRBV18 and TRBJ2-2, with TRBD2 matching 10 bases. V gave up 0 bases and J gave up 0 bases; unmatched junction bases: 4. The CDR3 totals 18 residues. The V gene's germline CDR1 is KGHSH and CDR2 LQKENI. The CDR3 DNA reads as TGTGCCAGCTCACCACCGGGACTAGCGCCAGCGAACACCGGGGAGCTGTTTTTT. Translating it yields CASSPPGLAPANTGELFF.